The rows below give T cell receptor beta chains drawn from one sample of a study of cytomegalovirus exposure and HLA in healthy donors. TCRdb's copy holds only in-frame clones and misses some; the assay was immunoSEQ multiplex PCR. The repertoire holds about 150,000 clones, with about three quarters as singletons. The sequencing sample was made of PBMCs. Receptors originate from a man aged 30-40 years in good health and CMV-seropositive. Each CDR3 is given with its conserved first and last residue. The D gene is left open where the match is weak. Clone sizes are given selectively: once, few, many, or a class where the clone is expanded.

d_call	clone_size	v_call	j_call	cdr3_aa	cdr3_nt
.	.	TRBV5-4	TRBJ1-5	CASSFGIGGSNQPQHF	TGTGCCAGCAGCTTTGGTATTGGGGGGAGCAATCAGCCCCAGCATTTT
TRBD2	.	TRBV7-2	TRBJ2-7	CASSLALADSYEQYF	TGTGCCAGCAGCTTAGCCCTAGCGGACTCCTACGAGCAGTACTTC
.	.	TRBV19	TRBJ1-2	CASSKREGVRGYTF	TGTGCCAGTAGTAAGCGTGAGGGCGTCAGGGGCTACACCTTC
.	.	TRBV30	TRBJ1-5	CAWSGAGLSNQPQHF	TGTGCCTGGAGTGGGGCAGGGCTCAGCAATCAGCCCCAGCATTTT
.	.	TRBV30	TRBJ1-6	CAWSGQGDNSPLHF	TGTGCCTGGAGTGGTCAGGGTGATAATTCACCCCTCCACTTT
TRBD2	.	TRBV7-8	TRBJ2-1	CASSLGLGLAGQFF	TGTGCCAGCAGCTTAGGGCTGGGACTAGCGGGGCAGTTCTTC
.	few	TRBV19	TRBJ2-7	CASSPREGPHEQYF	TGTGCCAGTAGTCCGCGGGAAGGCCCCCACGAGCAGTACTTC
TRBD2	.	TRBV7-9	TRBJ2-5	CASSSGLAGVGYQETQYF	TGTGCCAGCAGCTCGGGACTAGCGGGAGTCGGGTATCAGGAGACCCAGTACTTC
.	once	TRBV19	TRBJ1-5	CASRGGRGQPQHF	TGTGCCAGTAGGGGGGGGCGGGGACAGCCCCAGCATTTT
.	.	TRBV15	TRBJ2-7	CATGASTGYEQYF	TGTGCCACGGGGGCTAGTACGGGCTACGAGCAGTACTTC
TRBD1	few	TRBV18	TRBJ2-4	CASSPRDRGSENIQYF	TGTGCCAGCTCACCCCGGGACAGGGGGAGTGAAAACATTCAGTACTTC
.	few	TRBV27	TRBJ2-2	CASSSEQSQANTGELFF	TGTGCCAGCAGTTCGGAGCAGAGCCAAGCGAACACCGGGGAGCTGTTTTTT
TRBD2	.	TRBV6-5	TRBJ2-1	CASRASGRSNEQFF	TGTGCCAGCAGGGCTAGCGGGAGATCGAATGAGCAGTTCTTC